This is a list of T cell receptor beta chains from one sample in a study of cytotoxic CD8 clonotypes in ibrutinib-treated CLL. Sequencing used immunoSEQ multiplex PCR; TCRdb keeps in-frame clones, though not all of them. The sample includes approximately 46,000 clones, 60% to 80% of them seen just once. The specimen comprised PBMCs, sampled after 12 months of ibrutinib treatment. These TCRs come from a human donor with chronic lymphocytic leukemia. Each CDR3 is given with its conserved first and last residue. Fields, in order: V gene, J gene, D gene, clone size, CDR3 DNA, CDR3 protein. The D gene is left open where the match is weak. Size tells how often a clone was seen (once, few, many) or the class of an expanded clone, and some rows leave it out.

TRBV23-1	TRBJ1-1	NA	few	TGCGCCAGCAGAAGCAGGGAGGACACTGAAGCTTTCTTT	CASRSREDTEAFF
TRBV4-2	TRBJ2-1	TRBD1	once	TGTGCCAGCAGCCAATTCCGCGAAGGACAGGGGTTCCACAATGAGCAGTTCTTC	CASSQFREGQGFHNEQFF
TRBV5-1	TRBJ2-7	NA	NA	TGCGCCAGCAGCTTGGGCGGGGATCGGGTCGAGCAGTACTTC	CASSLGGDRVEQYF
TRBV6-6	TRBJ2-1	NA	once	TGTGCCAGCAGTAGTTCAAGCTCCTACAATGAGCAGTTCTTC	CASSSSSSYNEQFF
TRBV2	TRBJ2-2	TRBD2	once	TGTGCCAGCAGTGCCGGGACTAGGATGAACACCGGGGAGCTGTTTTTT	CASSAGTRMNTGELFF
TRBV6-5	TRBJ2-7	TRBD1	few	TGTGCCAGCAGGACAGGGGGCAGTCACGAGCAGTACTTC	CASRTGGSHEQYF
TRBV9	TRBJ2-1	NA	once	TGTGCCAGCAGCGTGAAAGCTAGCCCGGGGAATGAGCAGTTCTTC	CASSVKASPGNEQFF
TRBV6-1	TRBJ2-1	NA	NA	TGTGCCAGCGAAGGGTATGAGCAGTTCTTC	CASEGYEQFF
TRBV5-1	TRBJ2-7	NA	NA	TGCGCCAGCAGCTTGGAGGGGACTGGCCCGCGACTCACCTACGAGCAGTACTTC	CASSLEGTGPRLTYEQYF
TRBV19	TRBJ2-1	TRBD2	NA	TGTGCCAGTAGCCACCAAGGGACTAGCGGGAGTGGTGAGCAGTTCTTC	CASSHQGTSGSGEQFF
TRBV20-1	TRBJ2-1	NA	NA	TGCAGTGCTAGAGATAGCCAGGGGCCGTTCTTC	CSARDSQGPFF
TRBV7-2	TRBJ2-1	NA	few	TGTGCCAGCAGCTTGCCCAACTACAATGAGCAGTTCTTC	CASSLPNYNEQFF
TRBV5-4	TRBJ2-3	TRBD1	NA	TGTGCCAGCAGCGGTAGAACAGGGGGCCTCACAGATACGCAGTATTTT	CASSGRTGGLTDTQYF
TRBV9	TRBJ1-3	NA	NA	TGTGCCAGCAGCGTAACCGACTCTGGAAACACCATATATTTT	CASSVTDSGNTIYF
TRBV6-6	TRBJ2-6	NA	NA	TGTGCCAGCAGTCGGAACTCTGGGGCCAACGTCCTGACTTTC	CASSRNSGANVLTF
TRBV6-5	TRBJ2-2	TRBD1	NA	TGTGCCAGCAACCACAGGGGTGCCGGGGAGCTGTTTTTT	CASNHRGAGELFF
TRBV28	TRBJ2-2	NA	NA	TGTGCCAGCAGTTTATCCCGGCAAGGGGGAGTAGGTCCCGGGGAGCTGTTTTTT	CASSLSRQGGVGPGELFF
TRBV28	TRBJ2-1	TRBD1	once	TGTGCCAGCGTTGACAGGGGGCGGGATGAGCAGTTCTTC	CASVDRGRDEQFF
TRBV18	TRBJ2-2	NA	NA	TGTGCCAGCTCACCACCCCCCCAGACCGGGGAGCTGTTTTTT	CASSPPPQTGELFF
TRBV5-6	TRBJ2-7	NA	once	TGTGCCAGCAGCTTGGCCGGAGGAGGGGGACTCTTAACCGAGCAGTACTTC	CASSLAGGGGLLTEQYF
TRBV19	TRBJ2-3	TRBD1	NA	TGTGCCAGTAGCCTCTACAGGGGTCGACCAACTAGCACAGATACGCAGTATTTT	CASSLYRGRPTSTDTQYF
TRBV10-3	TRBJ2-5	TRBD2	NA	TGTGCCATCAGTGACACTAGCGGCTACCAAGAGACCCAGTACTTC	CAISDTSGYQETQYF
TRBV11-2	TRBJ2-7	NA	NA	TGTGCCAGCAGCTCCATCGGGTCCTACGAGCAGTACTTC	CASSSIGSYEQYF
TRBV19	TRBJ1-2	TRBD1	few	TGTGCCAGTAGGGATGACAGGGGCGGTTTCTATGGCTACACCTTC	CASRDDRGGFYGYTF
TRBV27	TRBJ2-2	NA	few	TGTGCCAGCGGATCGACTTTCCCTCCCGGGGAGCTGTTTTTT	CASGSTFPPGELFF
TRBV11-2	TRBJ1-2	NA	NA	TGTGCCAGCACCTCGACAGCCTCCAACTATGGCTACACCTTC	CASTSTASNYGYTF
TRBV30	TRBJ1-3	TRBD1	NA	TGTGCCTGGACAATGGGACAGCAACTCTCTGGAAACACCATATATTTT	CAWTMGQQLSGNTIYF
TRBV5-1	TRBJ2-3	NA	NA	TGCGCCAGCAGCTTCACGGGCGCAGATACGCAGTATTTT	CASSFTGADTQYF
TRBV28	TRBJ1-5	TRBD1	few	TGTGCCAGCAGTTCCCCGGACAGGCTTAGCAATCAGCCCCAGCATTTT	CASSSPDRLSNQPQHF
TRBV2	TRBJ2-7	NA	NA	TGTGCCAGCAGTGACCGCCTGGGGACGATGGGCGGCGGAGTCGAGCAGTACTTC	CASSDRLGTMGGGVEQYF
TRBV27	TRBJ2-7	TRBD2	NA	TGTGCCAGCAGTTCTCCGGGACTAGGAATCCACGAGCAGTACTTC	CASSSPGLGIHEQYF
TRBV28	TRBJ1-2	NA	NA	TGTGCCAGCAGTCCCGGGACCTTGGACTATGGCTACACCTTC	CASSPGTLDYGYTF
TRBV9	TRBJ2-1	TRBD2	NA	TGTGCCAGCAGCGTACAGACGGGAGGGGCGAATGAGCAGTTCTTC	CASSVQTGGANEQFF
TRBV19	TRBJ2-5	TRBD2	NA	TGTGCCAGTAGTCCCTTGATCGGGGAGGGGACCCAGTACTTC	CASSPLIGEGTQYF
TRBV18	TRBJ2-7	NA	NA	TGTGCCAGCTCACAGGGGCTTGATAACGAGCAGTACTTC	CASSQGLDNEQYF
TRBV7-9	TRBJ2-2	NA	NA	TGTGCCAGCGTGGAGGGAGGGGGGGCCGGGGAGCTGTTTTTT	CASVEGGGAGELFF
TRBV5-1	TRBJ2-5	NA	NA	TGCGCCAGCAGCTTCATGGGGGGTAGAGTCCAAGAGACCCAGTACTTC	CASSFMGGRVQETQYF
TRBV6-5	TRBJ1-2	TRBD1	few	TGTGCCAGCAGCCCGGGACAGATTTATGGCTACACCTTC	CASSPGQIYGYTF
TRBV19	TRBJ2-5	NA	NA	TGTGCCAGTAGTATAGTAGGTGGAGAGGAGACCCAGTACTTC	CASSIVGGEETQYF
TRBV7-9	TRBJ1-3	NA	few	TGTGCCAGCAGCTTAGTACGCGACGGAGGAAACACCATATATTTT	CASSLVRDGGNTIYF
TRBV6-1	TRBJ2-7	TRBD2	NA	TGTGCCAGCTTACTAGCGGGCGAGCAGTACTTC	CASLLAGEQYF
TRBV6-5	TRBJ2-7	NA	NA	TGTGCCAGCAGTTACACGGCGCTAGGACTGTCCTCCGAGCAGTACTTC	CASSYTALGLSSEQYF
TRBV7-2	TRBJ1-2	TRBD1	few	TGTGCCAGCAGCTTCCCCGACAGGGACTATGGCTACACCTTC	CASSFPDRDYGYTF
TRBV30	TRBJ2-2	NA	once	TGTGCCTGGACGGGGGCGCCTAACACCGGGGAGCTGTTTTTT	CAWTGAPNTGELFF
TRBV4-1	TRBJ2-1	TRBD2	NA	TGCGCCAGCAGCCCGCGGACTAGCGGGAGAACGTCCTACAATGAGCAGTTCTTC	CASSPRTSGRTSYNEQFF
TRBV4-3	TRBJ1-5	NA	NA	TGCGCCAGCAGCCTGGCAGGGGGCAATCAGCCCCAGCATTTT	CASSLAGGNQPQHF
TRBV7-2	TRBJ2-7	NA	NA	TGTGCCAGCAGCCCCACGACAGGCTCCTACGAGCAGTACTTC	CASSPTTGSYEQYF
TRBV27	TRBJ2-3	NA	NA	TGTGCCAGCAGTTTAGGCAGGGGGGTCGGGGATACGCAGTATTTT	CASSLGRGVGDTQYF
TRBV27	TRBJ2-2	NA	NA	TGTGCCAGCAGTTTCAGAGGGACCGGGGAGCTGTTTTTT	CASSFRGTGELFF
TRBV5-4	TRBJ2-7	TRBD2	NA	TGTGCCAGCAGCCCCCAACTAGCGGGAGGTCTTTGGGAGCAGTACTTC	CASSPQLAGGLWEQYF
TRBV5-1	TRBJ2-5	TRBD2	NA	TGCGCCAGCAGCATCGGACTAGCGGGTTGGGATACCCAGTACTTC	CASSIGLAGWDTQYF
TRBV5-4	TRBJ2-1	TRBD1	NA	TGTGCCAGCAGCTTGGGCGGGCAGGGGGCCGATGAGCAGTTCTTC	CASSLGGQGADEQFF
TRBV10-3	TRBJ1-5	NA	NA	TGTGCCATCAGTGAGGAGGCAGTCAATCAGCCCCAGCATTTT	CAISEEAVNQPQHF
TRBV15	TRBJ1-2	NA	few	TGTGCCACCAGCAGAGATCAGGGTGGCTACACCTTC	CATSRDQGGYTF
TRBV5-4	TRBJ1-2	NA	NA	TGTGCCAGCAGCCCGGGGGGTCGCAACTATGGCTACACCTTC	CASSPGGRNYGYTF
TRBV28	TRBJ1-3	TRBD1	medium-sized	TGTGCCAGCAGTCCGACAGGGAGTGGAAACACCATATATTTT	CASSPTGSGNTIYF
TRBV21-1	TRBJ2-3	NA	NA	TGTGCCAGCAGCAAGGCGGAAGCTAGCACAGATACGCAGTATTTT	CASSKAEASTDTQYF